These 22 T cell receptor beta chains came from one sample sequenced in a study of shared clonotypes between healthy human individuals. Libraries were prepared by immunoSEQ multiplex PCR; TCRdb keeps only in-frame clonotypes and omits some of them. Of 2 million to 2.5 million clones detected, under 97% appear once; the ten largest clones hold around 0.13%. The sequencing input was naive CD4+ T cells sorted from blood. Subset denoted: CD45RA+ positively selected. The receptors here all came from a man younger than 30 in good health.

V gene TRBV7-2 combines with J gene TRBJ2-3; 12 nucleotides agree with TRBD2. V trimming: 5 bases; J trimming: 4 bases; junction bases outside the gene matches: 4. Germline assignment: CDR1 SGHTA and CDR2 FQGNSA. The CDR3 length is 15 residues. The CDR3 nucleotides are TGTGCCAGCAGCCCTAGCGGGAGGGAGGCAGATACGCAGTATTTT. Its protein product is CASSPSGREADTQYF. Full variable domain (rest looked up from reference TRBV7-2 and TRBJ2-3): GAGVSQSPSNKVTEKGKDVELRCDPISGHTALYWYRQSLGQGLEFLIYFQGNSAPDKSGLPSDRFSAERTGGSVSTLTIQRTQQEDSAVYLCASSPSGREADTQYFGPGTRLTVL.

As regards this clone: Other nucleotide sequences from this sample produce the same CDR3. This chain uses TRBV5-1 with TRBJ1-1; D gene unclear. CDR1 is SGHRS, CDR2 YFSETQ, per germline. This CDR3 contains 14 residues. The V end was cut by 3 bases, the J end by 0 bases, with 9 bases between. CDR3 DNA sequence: TGCGCCAGCAGCTCGCAGCTCATGAACACTGAAGCTTTCTTT. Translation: CASSSQLMNTEAFF.

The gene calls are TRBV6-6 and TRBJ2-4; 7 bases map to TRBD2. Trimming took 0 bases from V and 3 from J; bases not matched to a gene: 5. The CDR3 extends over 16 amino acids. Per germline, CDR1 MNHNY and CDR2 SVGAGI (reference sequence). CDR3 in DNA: TGTGCCAGCAGTTACTCTCCGGGGGAGGGCAAAAACATTCAGTACTTC. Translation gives CASSYSPGEGKNIQYF.

The CDR3 DNA is TGTGCCAGCAGCTTTACGCGGGGGGTGAACACTGAAGCTTTCTTT. Protein: CASSFTRGVNTEAFF. The genes are TRBV7-9 and TRBJ1-1, with D perhaps TRBD1 (5 bases). V was clipped by 3 bases and J by 0 bases, with 11 bases between them. The V gene's germline CDR1 is SEHNR and CDR2 FQNEAQ (reference sequence). This CDR3 has 15 residues. Using reference TRBV7-9 and TRBJ1-1 for the parts outside the CDR3, the full variable domain is DTGVSQNPRHKITKRGQNVTFRCDPISEHNRLYWYRQTLGQGPEFLTYFQNEAQLEKSRLLSDRFSAERPKGSFSTLEIQRTEQGDSAMYLCASSFTRGVNTEAFFGQGTRLTVV.

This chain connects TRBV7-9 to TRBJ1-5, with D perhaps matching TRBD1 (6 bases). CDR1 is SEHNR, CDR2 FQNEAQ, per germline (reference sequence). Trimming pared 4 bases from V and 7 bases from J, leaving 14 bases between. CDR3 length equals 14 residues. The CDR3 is CASSSGGLAQPQHF. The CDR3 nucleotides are TGTGCCAGCAGCTCCGGGGGCCTTGCGCAGCCCCAGCATTTT.

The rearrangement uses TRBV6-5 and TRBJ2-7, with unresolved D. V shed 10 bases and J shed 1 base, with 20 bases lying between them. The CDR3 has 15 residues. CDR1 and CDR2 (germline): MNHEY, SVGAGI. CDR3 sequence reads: CAITLLGLVSYEQYF. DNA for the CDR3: TGTGCCATTACGCTACTTGGGCTCGTATCCTACGAGCAGTACTTC.

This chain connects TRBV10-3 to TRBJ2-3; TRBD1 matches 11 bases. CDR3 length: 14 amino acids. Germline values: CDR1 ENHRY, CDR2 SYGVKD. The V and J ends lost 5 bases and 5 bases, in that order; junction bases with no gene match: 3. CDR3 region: CAISSGQGVDTQYF. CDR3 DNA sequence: TGTGCCATCAGTTCGGGACAGGGGGTAGATACGCAGTATTTT.

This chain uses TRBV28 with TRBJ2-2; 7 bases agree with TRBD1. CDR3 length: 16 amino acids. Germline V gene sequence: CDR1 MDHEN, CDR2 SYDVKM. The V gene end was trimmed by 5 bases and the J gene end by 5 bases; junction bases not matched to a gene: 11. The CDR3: CASSPGDRILTGELFF. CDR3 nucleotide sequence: TGTGCCAGCAGTCCCGGGGACAGAATATTGACCGGGGAGCTGTTTTTT.

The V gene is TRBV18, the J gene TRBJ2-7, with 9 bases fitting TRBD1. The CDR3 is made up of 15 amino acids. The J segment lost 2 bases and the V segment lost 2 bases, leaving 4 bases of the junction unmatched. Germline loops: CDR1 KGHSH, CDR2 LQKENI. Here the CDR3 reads CASSPMGDRAYEQYF. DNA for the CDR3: TGTGCCAGCTCACCAATGGGGGACAGGGCCTACGAGCAGTACTTC.

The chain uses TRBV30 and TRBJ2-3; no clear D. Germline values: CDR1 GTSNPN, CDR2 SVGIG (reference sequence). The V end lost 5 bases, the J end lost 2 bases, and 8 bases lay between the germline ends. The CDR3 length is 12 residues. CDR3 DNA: TGTGCCTGGCGCTCTTACACAGATACGCAGTATTTT. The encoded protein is CAWRSYTDTQYF. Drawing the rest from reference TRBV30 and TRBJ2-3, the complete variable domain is SQTIHQWPATLVQPVGSPLSLECTVEGTSNPNLYWYRQAAGRGLQLLFYSVGIGQISSEVPQNLSASRPQDRQFILSSKKLLLSDSGFYLCAWRSYTDTQYFGPGTRLTVL.

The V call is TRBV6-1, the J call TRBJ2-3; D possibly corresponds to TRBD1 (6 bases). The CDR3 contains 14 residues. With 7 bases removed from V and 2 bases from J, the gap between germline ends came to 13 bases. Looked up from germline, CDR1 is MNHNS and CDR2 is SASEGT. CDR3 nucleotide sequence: TGTGCCAGCACCCAGGGGCAGACCACAGATACGCAGTATTTT. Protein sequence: CASTQGQTTDTQYF.

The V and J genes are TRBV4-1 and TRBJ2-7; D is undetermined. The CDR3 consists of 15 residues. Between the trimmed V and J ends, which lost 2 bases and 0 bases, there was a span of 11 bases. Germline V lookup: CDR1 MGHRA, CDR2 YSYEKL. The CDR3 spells CASSQTHRLSYEQYF. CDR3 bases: TGCGCCAGCAGCCAAACCCATCGGCTCTCCTACGAGCAGTACTTC.

The CDR3 bases are TGTGCCAGCAGCCCCACGTACGGGGAGCTGTTTTTT. This translates into CASSPTYGELFF. The chain links TRBV7-8 to TRBJ2-2; D gene uncertain. Germline-derived CDR1 and CDR2 are SGHVS and FQNEAQ. The CDR3 sequence is 12 residues long. Trimming took 5 bases from V and 7 from J, leaving 8 bases between them.

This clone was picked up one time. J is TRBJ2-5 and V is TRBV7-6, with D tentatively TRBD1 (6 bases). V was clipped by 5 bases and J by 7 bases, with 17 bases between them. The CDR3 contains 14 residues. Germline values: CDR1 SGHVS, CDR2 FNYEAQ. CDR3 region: CASSPPRGLGTQYF. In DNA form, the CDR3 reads TGTGCCAGCAGCCCGCCGAGGGGGTTAGGGACCCAGTACTTC.

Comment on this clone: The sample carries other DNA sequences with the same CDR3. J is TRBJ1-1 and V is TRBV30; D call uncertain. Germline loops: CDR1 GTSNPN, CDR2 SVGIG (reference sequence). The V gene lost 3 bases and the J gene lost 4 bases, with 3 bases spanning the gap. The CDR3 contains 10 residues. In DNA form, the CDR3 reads TGTGCCTGGAGGCGCACTGAAGCTTTCTTT. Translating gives CAWRRTEAFF.

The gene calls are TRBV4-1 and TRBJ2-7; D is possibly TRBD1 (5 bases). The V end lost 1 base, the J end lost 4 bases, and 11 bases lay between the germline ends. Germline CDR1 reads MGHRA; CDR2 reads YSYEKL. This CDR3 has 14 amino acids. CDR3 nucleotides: TGCGCCAGCAGCCAAGGAGACAGCATTTACGAGCAGTACTTC. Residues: CASSQGDSIYEQYF.

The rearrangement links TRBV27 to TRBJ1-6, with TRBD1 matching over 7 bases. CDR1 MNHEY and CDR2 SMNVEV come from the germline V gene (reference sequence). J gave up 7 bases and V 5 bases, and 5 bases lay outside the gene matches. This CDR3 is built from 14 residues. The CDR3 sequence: CASSGTARNSPLHF. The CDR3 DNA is TGTGCCAGCAGTGGGACAGCGCGAAATTCACCCCTCCACTTT.

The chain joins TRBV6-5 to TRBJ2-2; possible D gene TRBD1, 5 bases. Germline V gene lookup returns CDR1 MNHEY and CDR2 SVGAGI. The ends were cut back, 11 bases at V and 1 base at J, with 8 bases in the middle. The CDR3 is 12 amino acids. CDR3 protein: CALRGNTGELFF. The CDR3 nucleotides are TGTGCCTTAAGGGGGAACACCGGGGAGCTGTTTTTT.

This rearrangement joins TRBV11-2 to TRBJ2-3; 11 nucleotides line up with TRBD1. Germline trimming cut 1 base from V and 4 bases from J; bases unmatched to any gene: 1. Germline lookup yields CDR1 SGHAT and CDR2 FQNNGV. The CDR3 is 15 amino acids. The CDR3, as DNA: TGTGCCAGCAGCTTAGGGGGACAGGGGGCAGATACGCAGTATTTT. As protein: CASSLGGQGADTQYF.

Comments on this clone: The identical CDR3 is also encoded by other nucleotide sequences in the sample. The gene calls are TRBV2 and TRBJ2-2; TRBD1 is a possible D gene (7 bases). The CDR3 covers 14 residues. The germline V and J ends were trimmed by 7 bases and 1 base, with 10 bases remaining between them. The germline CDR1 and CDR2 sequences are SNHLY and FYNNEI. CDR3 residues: CASTGDRNTGELFF. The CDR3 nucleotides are TGTGCCAGCACGGGGGACAGGAACACCGGGGAGCTGTTTTTT.

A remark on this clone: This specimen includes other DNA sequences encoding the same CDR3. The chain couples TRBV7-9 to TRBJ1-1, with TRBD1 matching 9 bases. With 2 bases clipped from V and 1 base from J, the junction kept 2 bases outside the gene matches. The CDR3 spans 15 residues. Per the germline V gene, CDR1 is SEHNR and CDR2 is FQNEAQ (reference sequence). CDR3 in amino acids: CASSLMGQGNTEAFF. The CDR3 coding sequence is TGTGCCAGCAGCTTAATGGGACAGGGGAACACTGAAGCTTTCTTT.

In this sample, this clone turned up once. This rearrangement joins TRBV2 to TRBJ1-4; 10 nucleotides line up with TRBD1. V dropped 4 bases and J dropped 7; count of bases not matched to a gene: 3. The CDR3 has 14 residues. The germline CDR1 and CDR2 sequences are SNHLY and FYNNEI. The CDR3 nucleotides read TGTGCCAGCAGTGGACGGACAGGGGGTGAAAAACTGTTTTTT. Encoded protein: CASSGRTGGEKLFF.